In its sample, the clone carrying this TCR beta chain was seen many times. Antigen specificity is unknown. The CDR3 length is 15 residues. The J segment lost 2 bases and the V segment lost 7 bases, leaving 9 bases of the junction unmatched. Described time point: sample taken at primary tumor resection. Whole RNA from tumor, nontumor lung or frozen PBMC was sequenced unsorted. The entry originates in a study of spatial heterogeneity in lung cancer. Study-wide findings and caveats: Tumoral mutation counts were tracked by counts of expanded intratumoral alpha and beta TCRs.

TCRdb re-called the 5' RACE reads with MiXCR, one entry per CDR3 protein. The sample holds approximately 94,000 distinct CDR3 sequences, 4% to 4.5% seen once. The material sequenced was lung tumor tissue, taken at surgery. This clonotype was obtained from a male donor with early-stage non-small cell lung cancer. The chain joins TRBV12-3 or TRBV12-4 to TRBJ2-7, with 9 positions matching TRBD1. DNA of the CDR3: TGTGCCAGCACCCTCCGGGACAGGGCTACCTACGAGCAGTACTTC. It codes for CASTLRDRATYEQYF.